This TCR beta chain was obtained from a study of cytomegalovirus exposure and HLA in healthy donors. Findings of the study overall: Later work showed greater clonal expansion in HLA-associated TCR beta chains than in equally common others. According to the study, 160 or so TCR beta chains were cytomegalovirus-associated. A link between a missense DCLRE1C variant and TCR beta V- and J-gene trimming emerged from a later analysis.

This clone was detected a few times. What it binds is unknown. Both 60 Vbeta primers and 13 Jbeta primers went into the PCR. Produced via immunoSEQ multiplex PCR; TCRdb's table is partial and in-frame only. Here the sample spans about 140,000 clones, about four fifths being singletons. The CDR3 sequence is 16 residues long. The V and J ends lost 3 bases and 1 base respectively, with 15 bases between them. Germline V gene lookup returns CDR1 KGHSH and CDR2 LQKENI. This chain connects TRBV18 to TRBJ1-1, with a weak D call TRBD1 (5 bases). Sequencing used PBMCs. This TCR was recovered from a man younger than 45 in good health and CMV-seronegative. In DNA, the CDR3 is TGTGCCAGCTCACCTCCCGGTGTAGGGGAGAACACTGAAGCTTTCTTT. Translation: CASSPPGVGENTEAFF.